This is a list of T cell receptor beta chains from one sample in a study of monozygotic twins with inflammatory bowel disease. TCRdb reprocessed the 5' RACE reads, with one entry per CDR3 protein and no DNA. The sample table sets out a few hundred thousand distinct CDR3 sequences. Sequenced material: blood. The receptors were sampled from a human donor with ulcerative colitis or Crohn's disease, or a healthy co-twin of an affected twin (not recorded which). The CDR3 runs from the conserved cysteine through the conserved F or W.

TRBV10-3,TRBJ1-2,CASGTDPGYTF
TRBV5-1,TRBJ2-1,CASSLANSGGPISYNEQFF
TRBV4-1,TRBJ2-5,CASSQVGMETQYF
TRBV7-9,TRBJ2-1,CASSFGFMGDEQFF
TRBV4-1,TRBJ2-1,CASSLRPPTAGGIYNEQFF
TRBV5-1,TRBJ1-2,CASSRDDNYGYTF
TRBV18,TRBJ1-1,CASLPGGVSEAFF
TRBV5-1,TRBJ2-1,CASCPPGQNYNEQFF
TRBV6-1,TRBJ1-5,CASARGAGLDQPQHF
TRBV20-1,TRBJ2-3,CSVWNPGLSTDTQYF
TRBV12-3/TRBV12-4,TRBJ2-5,CASRSGTVKRTQYF
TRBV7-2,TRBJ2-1,CASSLFNTGNEQFF
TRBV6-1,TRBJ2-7,CASSEGDRNLYEQYF
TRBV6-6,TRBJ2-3,CASSFERGTDTQYF
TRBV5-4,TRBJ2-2,CASRTDSNTGELFF